Below, 14 T cell receptor beta chains from the same sample are listed, as sequenced in a study of T-cell memory formation after mild COVID-19. TCRdb reprocessed the 5' RACE reads via MiXCR and lists one record per CDR3 protein. The table has about 190,000 distinct CDR3 sequences, 15% to 20% seen once; the top ten hold roughly 2.4%. The sequencing sample was made of PBMCs or a T cell subset sorted from them (not recorded which). These receptors were obtained from an adult woman who had mild COVID-19 (a few samples of this study predate the infection). Cell type and time point are not known.

This clonotype appeared many times. CDR3 protein: CASSPDRSRSNEQFF. CDR3 coding DNA: TGTGCCAGCAGCCCAGACAGGTCCCGGAGCAATGAGCAGTTCTTC. This chain joins TRBV5-4 and TRBJ2-1, with D maybe TRBD1 (6 bases). V lost 4 bases and J lost 6, with 17 bases in between. This CDR3 contains 15 residues. Germline V gene sequence: CDR1 SGHNT, CDR2 YYREEE (reference sequence).

V gene TRBV20-1 combines with J gene TRBJ1-1, with D perhaps matching TRBD1 (6 bases). Per germline, CDR1 DFQATT and CDR2 SNEGSKA (reference sequence). V lost 3 bases and J lost 4, with 12 bases in between. This CDR3 has 13 amino acids. Here the CDR3 reads CSARGGGATEAFF. As DNA, the CDR3 is TGCAGTGCTAGGGGAGGGGGGGCCACTGAAGCTTTCTTT.

This clonotype was detected ten times or more. This chain uses TRBV12-3 or TRBV12-4 with TRBJ1-5, with D tentatively TRBD1 (6 bases). Trimming cost V 1 base and J 6 bases, with 13 bases left between them. This CDR3 region has 15 residues. This CDR3 is CASSLGTGSGQPQHF. CDR3 nucleotide sequence: TGTGCCAGCAGTTTAGGTACAGGGTCGGGTCAGCCCCAGCATTTT.

V and J are TRBV12-3 or TRBV12-4 and TRBJ1-1; D possibly corresponds to TRBD1 (5 bases). This CDR3 comprises 12 residues. V shed 7 bases and J shed 7 bases, with 13 bases lying between them. CDR3 protein: CASTPGHLEAFF. In DNA form, the CDR3 reads TGTGCCAGCACCCCGGGGCACCTTGAAGCTTTCTTT.

The table lists this clonotype with a few counts. The J gene is TRBJ2-7, the V gene TRBV6-2 or TRBV6-3; 7 bases map to TRBD1. This CDR3 spans 14 amino acids. V trimming: 6 bases; J trimming: 3 bases; junction bases outside the gene matches: 8. Germline V gene lookup returns CDR1 MNHEY and CDR2 SVGEGT. In DNA, the CDR3 is TGTGCCAGCAGACCCAGACAGGGAAACTACGAGCAGTACTTC. Protein product: CASRPRQGNYEQYF.

There are a few counts of this clonotype. The chain couples TRBV4-1 to TRBJ1-2; TRBD1 might be the D (5 bases). Germline CDR1 and CDR2: MGHRA and YSYEKL. The CDR3 loop spans 15 amino acids. V shed 0 bases and J shed 2 bases, with 10 bases lying between them. DNA for the CDR3: TGCGCCAGCAGCCAAGATTTTCAGGGAAACTATGGCTACACCTTC. As protein: CASSQDFQGNYGYTF.

This chain uses TRBV3-1 with TRBJ2-7; TRBD1 might be the D (5 bases). The CDR3 runs 16 residues. V was cut by 1 base and J by 3 bases, with 16 bases left in between. Germline assignment: CDR1 LGHDT and CDR2 YNNKEL (reference sequence). The CDR3 loop reads CASSQGQQGFGYEQYF. CDR3 sequence (DNA): TGTGCCAGCAGCCAAGGACAGCAGGGATTTGGCTACGAGCAGTACTTC.

This clonotype has a count of ten or more. The chain links TRBV6-1 to TRBJ2-7, with 7 bases aligning to TRBD2. V was clipped by 1 base and J by 1 base; unmatched bases: 1. From germline, CDR1 is MNHNS and CDR2 SASEGT. The CDR3 has 14 residues. DNA of the CDR3: TGTGCCAGCAGTGAAGTGGGGGGGTCCTACGAGCAGTACTTC. Its translation: CASSEVGGSYEQYF.

The chain has TRBV6-5 and TRBJ1-1; D unresolved. Per the germline V gene, CDR1 is MNHEY and CDR2 is SVGAGI. Trimming took 5 bases from V and 3 from J, leaving 13 bases between them. CDR3 length equals 14 residues. The CDR3 bases are TGTGCCAGCAGTCCCACCTGGGCTGACACTGAAGCTTTCTTT. Translation: CASSPTWADTEAFF.

This clonotype has a count of ten or more. The chain couples TRBV5-6 to TRBJ2-3, with D tentatively TRBD1 (5 bases). V was clipped by 0 bases and J by 2 bases, with 7 bases between them. The CDR3 has 14 residues. Germline CDR1 is SGHDT and CDR2 is YYEEEE. CDR3 residues: CASSLGTITDTQYF. DNA for the CDR3: TGTGCCAGCAGCTTGGGGACAATCACAGATACGCAGTATTTT. Full variable domain (missing parts from reference TRBV5-6 and TRBJ2-3): DAGVTQSPTHLIKTRGQQVTLRCSPKSGHDTVSWYQQALGQGPQFIFQYYEEEERQRGNFPDRFSGHQFPNYSSELNVNALLLGDSALYLCASSLGTITDTQYFGPGTRLTVL.

There are a few counts of this clonotype. The J gene is TRBJ2-3, the V gene TRBV7-2, with D maybe TRBD2 (6 bases). There are 14 residues in the CDR3. CDR1 is SGHTA and CDR2 is FQGNSA in the germline V gene. V gave up 3 bases and J gave up 5 bases, with 12 bases separating them. The CDR3 spells CASSLWRDRDTQYF. Here the CDR3 DNA reads TGTGCCAGCAGCTTGTGGAGGGATCGAGATACGCAGTATTTT. Full variable domain (remainder filled in from reference TRBV7-2 and TRBJ2-3): GAGVSQSPSNKVTEKGKDVELRCDPISGHTALYWYRQSLGQGLEFLIYFQGNSAPDKSGLPSDRFSAERTGGSVSTLTIQRTQQEDSAVYLCASSLWRDRDTQYFGPGTRLTVL.

This clonotype was seen more than once but under ten times. This chain links TRBV24-1 with TRBJ1-5, with D possibly TRBD1 on 5 matching bases. In germline, CDR1 is KGHDR, CDR2 SFDVKD. CDR3 size: 16 residues. V dropped 3 bases and J dropped 5 bases, with 16 bases sitting between them. In DNA form, the CDR3 reads TGTGCCACCAGTGATGTCGCCGGGGGGGGAGATCAGCCCCAGCATTTT. It codes for CATSDVAGGGDQPQHF.

A few counts support this clonotype. The chain uses TRBV29-1 and TRBJ2-5, with D possibly matching TRBD2 (6 bases). V lost 5 bases, J lost 2 bases, and 12 bases lay in between. The length of the CDR3 is 13 residues. CDR1 and CDR2 (germline): SQVTM, ANQGSEA. CDR3 sequence: CSVSIAVQETQYF. The CDR3, as DNA: TGCAGCGTTTCTATAGCGGTACAAGAGACCCAGTACTTC.

In its sample, this clonotype was seen a few times. This rearrangement joins TRBV27 to TRBJ2-3, with D perhaps matching TRBD1 or TRBD2 (6 bases each). Germline V gives CDR1 MNHEY, CDR2 SMNVEV (reference sequence). This CDR3 is 15 amino acids long. V lost 6 bases to trimming and J lost 6 bases, with 19 bases between them. The CDR3 region is CASRPGWGAKDTQYF. CDR3 nucleotide sequence: TGTGCCAGCAGACCCGGGTGGGGGGCCAAGGATACGCAGTATTTT.